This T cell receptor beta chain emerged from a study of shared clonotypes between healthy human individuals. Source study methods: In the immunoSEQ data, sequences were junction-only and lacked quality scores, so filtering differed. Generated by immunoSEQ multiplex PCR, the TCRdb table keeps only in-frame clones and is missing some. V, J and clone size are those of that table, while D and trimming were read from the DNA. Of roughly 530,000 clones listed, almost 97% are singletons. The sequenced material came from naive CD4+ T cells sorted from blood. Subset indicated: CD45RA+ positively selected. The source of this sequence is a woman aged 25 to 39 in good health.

The CDR3 here is CAWRGAWDEQFF. The CDR3 nucleotides read TGTGCCTGGCGGGGAGCCTGGGATGAGCAGTTCTTC. V and J are TRBV30 and TRBJ2-1; possibly TRBD2 for D (5 bases). CDR1 is GTSNPN and CDR2 is SVGIG in the germline V gene (reference sequence). This CDR3 comprises 12 residues. The ends were cut back, 5 bases at V and 8 bases at J, with 13 bases in the middle.